This paragraph reports one T cell receptor (beta chain). The antigen is unknown. Every donor contributed roughly 10 milliliters of peripheral blood by blood draw. This entry is derived from a study of blood T cells in healthy people across ages. Whole-study results and caveats: Observed TCR beta diversity per million T cells went down as age went up. This fall followed a roughly linear course with age.

Together with a sample-barcoded 5' primer, a J-beta primer mix was included in a second PCR lasting roughly 6 to 12 cycles. Every cDNA was tagged by a template-switch adaptor with 12 random nucleotides. TCRdb used MiXCR to reprocess the 5' RACE reads, holding one entry per CDR3 protein. This sample has over a million distinct CDR3 sequences; around 27% occur once, and the top ten carry approximately 0.71%. V was trimmed by 2 bases and J by 3 bases, leaving 8 bases between them. The CDR3 loop spans 13 amino acids. Germline CDR1 is MNHNS and CDR2 is SASEGT. This sample also appeared in a second study, on T cells of mothers and their children. From that second work: Mothers and children who were related shared slightly more overlap than unrelated pairs, but not significantly more.

Sequencing was performed on blood. The chain recombines TRBV6-1 with TRBJ2-7; D remains ambiguous. The sequence came from a girl aged 2 to 10 in good health. CDR3 sequence: CASSENSYYEQYF. The DNA of the CDR3 is TGTGCCAGCAGTGAAAACAGCTACTACGAGCAGTACTTC.